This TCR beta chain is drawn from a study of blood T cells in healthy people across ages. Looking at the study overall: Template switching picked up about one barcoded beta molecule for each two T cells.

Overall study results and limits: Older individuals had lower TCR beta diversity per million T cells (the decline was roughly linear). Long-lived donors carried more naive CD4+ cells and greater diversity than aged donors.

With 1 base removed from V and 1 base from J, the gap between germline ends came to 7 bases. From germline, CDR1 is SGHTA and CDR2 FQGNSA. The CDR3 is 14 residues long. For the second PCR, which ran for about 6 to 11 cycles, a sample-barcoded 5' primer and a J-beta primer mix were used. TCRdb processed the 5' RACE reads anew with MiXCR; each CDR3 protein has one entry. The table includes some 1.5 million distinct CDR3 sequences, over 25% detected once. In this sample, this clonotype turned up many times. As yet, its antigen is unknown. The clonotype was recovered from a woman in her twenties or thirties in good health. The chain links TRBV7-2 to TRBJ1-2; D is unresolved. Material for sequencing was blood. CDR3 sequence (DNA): TGTGCCAGCAGCTTAGAGTCTGGTAACTATGGCTACACCTTC. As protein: CASSLESGNYGYTF.